The 7 T cell receptor beta chains below come from one sample, sequenced in a study of radiotherapy plus CTLA-4 blockade in lung cancer. Some clones are missing from TCRdb's copy, which holds only in-frame ones; the method was immunoSEQ multiplex PCR. This table holds about 53,000 clones, 80% to 90% found once. This specimen was peripheral blood, taken from a patient treated with radiotherapy plus ipilimumab. Receptor source: a human donor with non-small cell lung cancer whose response to radiotherapy plus ipilimumab could not be evaluated.

The chain couples TRBV6-1 to TRBJ1-2; possible D gene TRBD1, 5 bases. This CDR3 contains 15 residues. The germline V gene has CDR1 MNHNS and CDR2 SASEGT. Trimming removed 7 bases at V and 8 bases at J, with 23 bases between. CDR3 bases: TGTGCCAGCACGCCGGGGGGGACCCTACCGGAGGGCTACACCTTC. It codes for CASTPGGTLPEGYTF.

The rearrangement uses TRBV7-3 and TRBJ2-7; 9 bases agree with TRBD1. CDR1 SGHTA and CDR2 FQGTGA come from the germline V gene. The CDR3 totals 13 residues. The V segment lost 6 bases and the J segment 6 bases; nucleotides outside the gene matches: 6. CDR3 sequence: CASSSTGGGEQYF. DNA for the CDR3: TGTGCCAGCAGTTCAACAGGGGGCGGCGAGCAGTACTTC.

The chain carries TRBV6-5 and TRBJ2-5; TRBD1 is a possible D gene (6 bases). This CDR3 region has 15 residues. Germline CDR1 and CDR2: MNHEY and SVGAGI. V dropped 0 bases and J dropped 5 bases, with 13 bases sitting between them. This CDR3 reads CASSYSIGGVETQYF. The DNA of the CDR3 is TGTGCCAGCAGTTACTCGATAGGGGGTGTGGAGACCCAGTACTTC.

The rearrangement links TRBV6-5 to TRBJ1-1, with D perhaps TRBD1 (5 bases). CDR3 length: 12 amino acids. The V end was cut by 5 bases, the J end by 6 bases, with 10 bases between. Looked up from germline, CDR1 is MNHEY and CDR2 is SVGAGI. The CDR3 DNA reads as TGTGCCAGCAGTCCAGGGATCCCTGAAGCTTTCTTT. This codes for CASSPGIPEAFF.

V usage is TRBV7-2 and J usage is TRBJ2-5; perhaps TRBD2 as D (5 bases). Germline V gene data show CDR1 as SGHTA and CDR2 as FQGNSA. Trimming took 3 bases from V and 1 from J, leaving 12 bases between them. CDR3 length: 15 residues. The CDR3 DNA reads TGTGCCAGCAGCTTTGACGGGAATCCCCAAGAGACCCAGTACTTC. It yields the protein CASSFDGNPQETQYF.

V gene TRBV9 combines with J gene TRBJ2-3, with 12 bases fitting TRBD2. This CDR3 contains 17 residues. V lost 1 base, J lost 4 bases, and 7 bases stayed unmatched. Germline CDR1 is SGDLS and CDR2 is YYNGEE. The CDR3 loop is CASSVTLAGGSADTQYF. The CDR3 nucleotides are TGTGCCAGCAGCGTAACGCTAGCGGGAGGGTCCGCAGATACGCAGTATTTT.

The rearrangement uses TRBV7-2 and TRBJ1-2; a possible D gene is TRBD1 (6 bases). This CDR3 is 13 amino acids long. V lost 5 bases and J 4 bases, leaving 11 bases between the germline ends. Germline V gene data show CDR1 as SGHTA and CDR2 as FQGNSA. CDR3 sequence: CASSNGQFYGYTF. The CDR3 DNA reads as TGTGCCAGCAGCAATGGACAGTTCTATGGCTACACCTTC.